The 6 T cell receptor beta chains below all came from one sample that was sequenced in a study of CD8+ T cells in alopecia areata. Sequencing templates came from extracted RNA that was reverse transcribed into cDNA. Assay used: immunoSEQ multiplex PCR; TCRdb lists only in-frame clones, some missing. The table lists 200,000 or so clones, about 62% of them singletons. Specified treatment: oral pan-JAK inhibitor, 5-10 mg twice daily. Sample: CD4+ T cells sorted from blood, taken at week 24, from a patient treated with tofacitinib. Receptors originate from a human donor with alopecia areata.

The chain combines TRBV30 with TRBJ2-1; perhaps D is TRBD1 or TRBD2 (6 bases each). The V and J ends lost 8 bases and 4 bases respectively, with 12 bases between them. Germline V gene sequence: CDR1 GTSNPN, CDR2 SVGIG (reference sequence). This CDR3 region has 12 residues. This CDR3 is CAGGTLYNEQFF. The CDR3 nucleotides read TGTGCCGGGGGGACACTGTACAATGAGCAGTTCTTC.

CDR3 coding DNA: TGTGCCAGCAGCTTGGGTGGCACAGATACGCAGTATTTT. It yields the protein CASSLGGTDTQYF. The rearrangement joins TRBV5-6 to TRBJ2-3; D remains ambiguous. There are 13 residues in the CDR3. Germline CDR1 is SGHDT and CDR2 is YYEEEE. The ends were cut back, 0 bases at V and 1 base at J, with 3 bases in the middle.

The chain is built from TRBV19 and TRBJ2-5; possibly TRBD2 for D (5 bases). Germline lookup yields CDR1 LNHDA and CDR2 SQIVND (reference sequence). The V end was cut by 6 bases, the J end by 8 bases, with 16 bases between. The length of the CDR3 is 13 residues. Written as DNA, the CDR3 is TGTGCCAGTAGGGAACGGGCCGGGGAAACCCAGTACTTC. Translation: CASRERAGETQYF.

The gene calls are TRBV4-3 and TRBJ1-1, with 7 bases matching TRBD1. Trimming removed 4 bases from V and 1 base from J; junction bases left unmatched: 6. CDR1 and CDR2 from the germline V gene are LGHNA and YSLEER. This CDR3 contains 15 residues. The CDR3 is CASSRTGTANTEAFF. CDR3 sequence (DNA): TGCGCCAGCAGCCGAACCGGGACAGCGAACACTGAAGCTTTCTTT.

The sample holds a few counts of this clone. The chain has TRBV6-5 and TRBJ1-1; D possibly corresponds to TRBD1 (5 bases). The germline gives CDR1 MNHEY, CDR2 SVGAGI. The CDR3 loop spans 14 amino acids. Trimming pared 2 bases from V and 6 bases from J, leaving 13 bases between. The CDR3, as DNA: TGTGCCAGCAGTTACCCGGGGGGGACCGCTGAAGCTTTCTTT. Translated: CASSYPGGTAEAFF.

This clone has just a few counts. This chain connects TRBV7-2 to TRBJ2-4, with unresolved D. CDR1 is SGHTA and CDR2 is FQGNSA in the germline V gene. The CDR3 sequence is 15 residues long. V was pared by 3 bases and J by 0 bases, with 9 bases between. CDR3 loop: CASSLMSVAKNIQYF. The CDR3 DNA reads TGTGCCAGCAGCTTGATGTCGGTAGCCAAAAACATTCAGTACTTC.